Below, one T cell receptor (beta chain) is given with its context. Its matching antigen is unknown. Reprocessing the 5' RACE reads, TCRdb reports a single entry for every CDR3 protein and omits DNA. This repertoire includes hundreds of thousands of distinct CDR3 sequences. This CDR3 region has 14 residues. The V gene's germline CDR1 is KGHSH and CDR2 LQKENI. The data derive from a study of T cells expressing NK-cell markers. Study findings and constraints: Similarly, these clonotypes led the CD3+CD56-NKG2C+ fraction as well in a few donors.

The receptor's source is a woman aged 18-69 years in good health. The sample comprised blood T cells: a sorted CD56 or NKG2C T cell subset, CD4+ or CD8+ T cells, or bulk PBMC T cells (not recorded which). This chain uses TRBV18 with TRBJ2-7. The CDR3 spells CASSSGGVAYEQYF.